In its sample, the clone carrying this T cell receptor beta chain was seen once. The antigen is not known. This sample was included in a study of cytomegalovirus exposure and HLA in healthy donors. General observations from the study: Later analysis showed most CMV-associated TCR beta chains appearing HLA-restricted.

Researchers ran the PCR with 60 Vbeta and 13 Jbeta primers. Assay used: immunoSEQ multiplex PCR; TCRdb lists only in-frame clones, some missing. The top ten hold less than 3% of the sample, which has tens of thousands of clones, 65% to 85% seen once. J gave up 10 bases and V 0 bases, and 8 bases lay outside the gene matches. CDR1 MNHEY and CDR2 SVGAGI come from the germline V gene. This CDR3 region has 14 residues. The sample comprised PBMCs. The receptor comes from a woman in her thirties in good health and CMV-seronegative. V usage is TRBV6-5 and J usage is TRBJ1-2, with TRBD1 identical over 7 bases. CDR3 DNA: TGTGCCAGCAGTTACTCGGGACAGCCAAATGTCTACACCTTC. This sequence encodes CASSYSGQPNVYTF.